This TCR beta chain was sequenced for a study of OX40 agonist ivuxolimab in advanced cancers. About the full investigation: Ivuxolimab, which targeted the costimulatory receptor OX40 (CD134), was an agonistic, fully human IgG2 monoclonal antibody. Patients were allowed to have had prior anti-PD-1, anti-PD-L1 or anti-CTLA-4 therapy, and approximately 41% of the dose-escalation patients had previously received checkpoint inhibitors. The purpose of peripheral TCRbeta sequencing was to test whether ivuxolimab changed TCR sequence diversity and led to clonal T-cell expansion. The monotherapy dose-escalation portion (N ≈ 55 patients) of the phase I ivuxolimab trial is reported in the paper. Partial responses occurred in three dose-escalation patients, of whom one had hepatocellular carcinoma and two had cutaneous melanoma. Of the roughly 50 dose-escalation patients, hepatocellular carcinoma was present in roughly 19, melanoma in around 15, renal cell carcinoma in 9 and head and neck cancer in 9. The dose-escalation cohort was roughly 80% male with a mean age of about 54 years, ranging from 23 to 79. Intravenous ivuxolimab was administered to patients every 2 weeks at six dose levels: 0.01, 0.1, 0.3, 1.5, 3 and 10 mg/kg.

Genomic DNA was extracted from sorted cells for sequencing of the TCRbeta CDR3 region. The immunoSEQ Assay was used to sequence the TCRbeta CDR3 regions. TCRdb limited this immuneACCESS table to in-frame rearrangements with V and J called. A share of clones is missing; checked studies link under half to unresolved V genes, and the rest is unexplained. The sample includes tens of thousands of clones, with roughly nine tenths observed a single time. The leading ten clones occupy 25% to 30% of the sample. Here is what the overall study found, with its caveats: On average, CD8+ T cells showed more expanded clones than CD4+ T cells after ivuxolimab. The antigen specificity of the clonally expanded peripheral T cells was not determined. In the 0.1-3.0 mg/kg groups, partial responders had among the lowest normalized peripheral clonal expansion, particularly in CD8+ T cells. At doses of 0.1 to 3.0 mg/kg, clonal expansion of both CD4+ and CD8+ blood T cells was observed from baseline to week 6. Low levels of normalized T-cell clonal expansion were also seen in some nonresponding patients.

CDR1 is given as SGHRS and CDR2 as YFSETQ, both from the germline V gene. V is reduced by 3 bases and J by 3 bases, leaving a spacing of 12 bases between them. The CDR3 holds 14 amino acids from the cysteine to the phenylalanine. The only DNA kept is the CDR3, 42 bases in frame from the first base. As concerns this clone: The specificity of this receptor is unknown. Base qualities are not at hand, and no much larger clone is one base apart.

Patients with autoimmune disease history or receiving systemic immunosuppression were excluded from the trial. Peripheral blood for TCR sequencing was collected from all dose cohorts at baseline, on cycle 4 day 1, and on cycle 7 day 1. The samples were drawn from a first-in-human, open-label, multicenter phase I dose-escalation trial of ivuxolimab. Adults with locally advanced or metastatic head and neck squamous cell, hepatocellular, melanoma or renal cell carcinoma were enrolled in the trial. Before TCR sequencing, CD4+ T cells and CD8+ T cells from peripheral blood were sorted into separate populations.

This TCR came from an adult with an advanced solid tumor such as melanoma, head and neck, liver or kidney cancer. Sequences were derived from CD4+ or CD8+ T cells sorted from blood, sampled in a trial of the OX40 agonist ivuxolimab. The chain is encoded by TRBV5-1 joined to TRBJ1-1; the D gene is perhaps TRBD1, from 5 matching bases. The DNA sequence is TGCGCCAGCAGCTATCAAGACAGATACACTGAAGCTTTCTTT. It translates as CASSYQDRYTEAFF.